The following is a T cell receptor (beta chain) sequence with its context. The CDR3 is 15 amino acids. From germline, CDR1 is SGHNT and CDR2 YYREEE (reference sequence). TCRdb derives one entry per CDR3 protein from the 5' RACE reads, leaving out DNA. The sample spans some 190,000 distinct CDR3 sequences; the ten largest clones claim 20% to 25%. These data belong to a study of T cells expressing NK-cell markers. Study-level background: Sorted CD3+CD56-NKG2C+, CD3+CD56+NKG2C+ and CD3+CD56+NKG2C- T cells supplied the TCR beta repertoires.

The clonotype comes from a man between 18 and 69 years old in good health. Sequenced input: blood T cells: a sorted CD56 or NKG2C T cell subset, CD4+ or CD8+ T cells, or bulk PBMC T cells (not recorded which). The gene calls are TRBV5-4 and TRBJ2-5; lacking DNA, the TRBD2 call made by TCRdb goes unchecked. CDR3 sequence reads: CASSLTSEGRETQYF.